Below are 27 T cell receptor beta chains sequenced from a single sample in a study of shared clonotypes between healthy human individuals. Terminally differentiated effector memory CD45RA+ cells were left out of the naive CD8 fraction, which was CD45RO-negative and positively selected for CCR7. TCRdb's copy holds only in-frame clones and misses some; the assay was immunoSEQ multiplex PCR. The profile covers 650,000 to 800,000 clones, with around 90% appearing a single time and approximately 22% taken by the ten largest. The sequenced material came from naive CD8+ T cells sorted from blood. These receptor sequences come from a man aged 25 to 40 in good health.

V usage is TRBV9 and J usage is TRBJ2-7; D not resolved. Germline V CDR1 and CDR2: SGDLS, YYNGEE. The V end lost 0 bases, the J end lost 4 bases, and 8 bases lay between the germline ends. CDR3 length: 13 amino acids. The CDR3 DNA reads TGTGCCAGCAGCGTAGGACCTATTTACGAGCAGTACTTC. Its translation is CASSVGPIYEQYF.

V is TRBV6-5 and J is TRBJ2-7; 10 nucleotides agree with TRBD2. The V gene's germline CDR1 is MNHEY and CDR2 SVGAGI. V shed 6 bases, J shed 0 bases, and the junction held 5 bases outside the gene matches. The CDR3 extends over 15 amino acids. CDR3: CASRGLATSSYEQYF. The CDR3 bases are TGTGCCAGCAGGGGACTAGCGACCAGCTCCTACGAGCAGTACTTC.

Written as DNA, the CDR3 is TGTGCCAGCAGCTTATTTAGCGGGAGTAGCTCCTACAATGAGCAGTTCTTC. Its protein product is CASSLFSGSSSYNEQFF. The chain couples TRBV7-9 to TRBJ2-1; 9 positions match TRBD2. Germline values: CDR1 SEHNR, CDR2 FQNEAQ (reference sequence). V gave up 2 bases and J gave up 0 bases; unmatched junction bases: 5. The CDR3 runs 17 residues.

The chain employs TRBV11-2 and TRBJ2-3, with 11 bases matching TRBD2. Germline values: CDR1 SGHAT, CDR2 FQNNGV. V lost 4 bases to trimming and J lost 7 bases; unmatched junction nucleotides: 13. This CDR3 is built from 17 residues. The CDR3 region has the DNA TGTGCCAGCAGCTCGATAGCGGGAGGGCGGAAGGAATATACGCAGTATTTT. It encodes CASSSIAGGRKEYTQYF.

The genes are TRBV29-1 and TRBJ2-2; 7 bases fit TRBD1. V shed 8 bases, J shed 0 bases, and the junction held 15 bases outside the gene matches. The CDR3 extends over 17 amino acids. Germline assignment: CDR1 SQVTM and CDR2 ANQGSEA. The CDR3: CSTPGIPGQSNTGELFF. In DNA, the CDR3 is TGCAGCACCCCGGGGATACCGGGACAGTCGAACACCGGGGAGCTGTTTTTT.

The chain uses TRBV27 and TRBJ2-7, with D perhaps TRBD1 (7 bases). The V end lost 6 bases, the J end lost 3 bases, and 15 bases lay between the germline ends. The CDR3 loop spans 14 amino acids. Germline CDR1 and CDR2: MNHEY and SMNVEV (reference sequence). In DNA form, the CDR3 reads TGTGCCAGCAGCTACAGGGGAGGAAACTACGAGCAGTACTTC. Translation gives CASSYRGGNYEQYF.

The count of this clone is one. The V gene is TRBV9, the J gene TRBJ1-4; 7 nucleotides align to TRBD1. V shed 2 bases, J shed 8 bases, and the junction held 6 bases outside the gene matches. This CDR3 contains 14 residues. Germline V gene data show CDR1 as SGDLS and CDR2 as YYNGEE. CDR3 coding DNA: TGTGCCAGCAGCGTCTGGGACAGTCAAGAAAAACTGTTTTTT. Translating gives CASSVWDSQEKLFF.

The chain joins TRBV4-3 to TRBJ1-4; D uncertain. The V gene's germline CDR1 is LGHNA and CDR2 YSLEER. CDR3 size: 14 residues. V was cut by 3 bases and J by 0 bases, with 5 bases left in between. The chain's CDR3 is CASSQQATNEKLFF. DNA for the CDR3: TGCGCCAGCAGCCAGCAAGCAACTAATGAAAAACTGTTTTTT.

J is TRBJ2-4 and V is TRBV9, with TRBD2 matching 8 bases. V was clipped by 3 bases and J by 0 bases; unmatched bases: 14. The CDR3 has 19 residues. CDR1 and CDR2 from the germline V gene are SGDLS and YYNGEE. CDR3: CASSDNPREGGGAKNIQYF. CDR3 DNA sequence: TGTGCCAGCAGCGACAATCCCCGGGAGGGGGGGGGAGCCAAAAACATTCAGTACTTC.

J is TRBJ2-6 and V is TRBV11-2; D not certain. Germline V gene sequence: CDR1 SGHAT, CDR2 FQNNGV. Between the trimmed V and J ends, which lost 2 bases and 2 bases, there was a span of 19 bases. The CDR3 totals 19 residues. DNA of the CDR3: TGTGCCAGCAGCTTAAATTTATGGAATCCACCACCTGGGGCCAACGTCCTGACTTTC. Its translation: CASSLNLWNPPPGANVLTF.

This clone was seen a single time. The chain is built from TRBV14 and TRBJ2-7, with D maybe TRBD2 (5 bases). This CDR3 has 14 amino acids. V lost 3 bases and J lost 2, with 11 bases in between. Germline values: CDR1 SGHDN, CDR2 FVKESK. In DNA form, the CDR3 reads TGTGCCAGCAGCCACCTAAAGGGAGCCTACGAGCAGTACTTC. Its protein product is CASSHLKGAYEQYF.

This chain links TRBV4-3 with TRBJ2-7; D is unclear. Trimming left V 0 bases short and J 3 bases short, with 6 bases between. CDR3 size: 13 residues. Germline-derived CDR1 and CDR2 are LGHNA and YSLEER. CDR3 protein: CASSQDWSYEQYF. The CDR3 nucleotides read TGCGCCAGCAGCCAAGACTGGAGCTACGAGCAGTACTTC.

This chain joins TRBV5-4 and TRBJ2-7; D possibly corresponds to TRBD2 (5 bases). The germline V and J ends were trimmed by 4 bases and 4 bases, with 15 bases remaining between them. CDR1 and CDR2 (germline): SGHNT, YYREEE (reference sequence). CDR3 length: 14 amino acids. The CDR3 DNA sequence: TGTGCCAGCAGCGTGGACCCCGGGAAATACGAGCAGTACTTC. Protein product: CASSVDPGKYEQYF.

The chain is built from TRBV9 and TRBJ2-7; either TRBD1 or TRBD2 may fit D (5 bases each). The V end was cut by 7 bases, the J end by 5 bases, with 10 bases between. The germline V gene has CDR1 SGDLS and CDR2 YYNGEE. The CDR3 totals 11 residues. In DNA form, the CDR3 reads TGTGCCAGCGGGGGTCCGCACGAGCAGTACTTC. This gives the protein CASGGPHEQYF.

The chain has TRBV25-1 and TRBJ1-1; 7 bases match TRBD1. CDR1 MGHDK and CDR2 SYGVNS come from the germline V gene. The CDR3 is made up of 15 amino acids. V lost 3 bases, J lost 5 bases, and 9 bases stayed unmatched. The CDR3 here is CASSEGGGRGTEAFF. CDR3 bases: TGTGCCAGCAGTGAGGGAGGGGGCCGGGGGACTGAAGCTTTCTTT.

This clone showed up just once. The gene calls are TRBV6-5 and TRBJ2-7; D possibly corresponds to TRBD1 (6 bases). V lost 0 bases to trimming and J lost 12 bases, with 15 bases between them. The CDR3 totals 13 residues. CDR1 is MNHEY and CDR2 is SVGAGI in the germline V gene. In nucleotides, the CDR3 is TGTGCCAGCAGTTACTCCCAGGGCACCAGGGGGTACTTC. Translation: CASSYSQGTRGYF.

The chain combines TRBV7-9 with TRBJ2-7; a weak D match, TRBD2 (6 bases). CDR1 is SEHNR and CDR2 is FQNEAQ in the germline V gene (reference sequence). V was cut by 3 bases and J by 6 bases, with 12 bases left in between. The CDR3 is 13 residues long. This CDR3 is CASSFGSSSEQYF. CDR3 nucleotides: TGTGCCAGCAGCTTCGGGAGTAGTAGCGAGCAGTACTTC.

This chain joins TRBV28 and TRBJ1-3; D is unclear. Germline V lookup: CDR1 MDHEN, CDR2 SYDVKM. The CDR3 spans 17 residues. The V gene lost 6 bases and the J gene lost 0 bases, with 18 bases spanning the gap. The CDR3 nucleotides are TGTGCCAGCAGGACTCCGCGGGCACTTTTCTCTGGAAACACCATATATTTT. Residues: CASRTPRALFSGNTIYF.

The CDR3 sequence is CTSRILLQQLQETQYF. Written as DNA, the CDR3 is TGCACCAGCAGGATACTTTTACAGCAGTTACAAGAGACCCAGTACTTC. The chain uses TRBV1 and TRBJ2-5; the table's D call, TRBD1, was not checked against the DNA. TRBV1 is noted as a pseudogene. This CDR3 spans 16 amino acids.

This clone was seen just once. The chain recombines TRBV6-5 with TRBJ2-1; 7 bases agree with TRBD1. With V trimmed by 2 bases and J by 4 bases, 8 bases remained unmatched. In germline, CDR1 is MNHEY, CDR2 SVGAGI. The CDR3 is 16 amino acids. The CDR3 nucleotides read TGTGCCAGCAGTTACGGAACAGGGGAACGGTACAATGAGCAGTTCTTC. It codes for CASSYGTGERYNEQFF.

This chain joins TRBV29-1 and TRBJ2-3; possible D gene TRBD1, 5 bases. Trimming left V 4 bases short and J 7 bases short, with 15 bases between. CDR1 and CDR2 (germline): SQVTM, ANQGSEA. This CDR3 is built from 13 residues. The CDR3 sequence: CSVVGREGYTQYF. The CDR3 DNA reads TGCAGCGTTGTGGGCAGGGAAGGCTATACGCAGTATTTT.

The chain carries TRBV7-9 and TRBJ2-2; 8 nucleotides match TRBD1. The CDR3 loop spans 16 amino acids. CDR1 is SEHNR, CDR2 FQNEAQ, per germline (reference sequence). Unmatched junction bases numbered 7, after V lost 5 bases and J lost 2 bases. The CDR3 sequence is CASSQLQGANTGELFF. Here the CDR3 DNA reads TGTGCCAGCAGCCAACTTCAGGGGGCAAACACCGGGGAGCTGTTTTTT.

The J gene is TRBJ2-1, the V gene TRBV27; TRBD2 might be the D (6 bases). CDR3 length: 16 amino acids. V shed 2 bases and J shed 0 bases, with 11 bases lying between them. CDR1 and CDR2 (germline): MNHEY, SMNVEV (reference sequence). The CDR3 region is CASSLVGGTSYNEQFF. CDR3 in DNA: TGTGCCAGCAGTTTAGTTGGCGGGACCTCCTACAATGAGCAGTTCTTC.

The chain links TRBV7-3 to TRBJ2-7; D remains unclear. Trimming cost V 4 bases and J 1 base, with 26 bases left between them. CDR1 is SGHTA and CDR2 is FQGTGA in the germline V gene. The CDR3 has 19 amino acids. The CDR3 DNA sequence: TGTGCCAGCAGCTCACTCCACGCTCCGGACGAAACACGGTCCTACGAGCAGTACTTC. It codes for CASSSLHAPDETRSYEQYF.

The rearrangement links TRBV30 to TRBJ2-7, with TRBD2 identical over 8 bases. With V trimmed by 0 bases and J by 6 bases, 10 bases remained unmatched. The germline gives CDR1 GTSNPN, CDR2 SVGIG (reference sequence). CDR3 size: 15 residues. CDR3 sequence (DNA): TGTGCCTGGAGTGTGAAGACTAGCGCGATTGGCGAGCAGTACTTC. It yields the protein CAWSVKTSAIGEQYF.

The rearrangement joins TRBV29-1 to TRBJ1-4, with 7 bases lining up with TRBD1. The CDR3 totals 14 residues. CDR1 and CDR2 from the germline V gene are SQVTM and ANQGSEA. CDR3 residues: CLARTGSDNEKLFF. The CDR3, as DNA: TGCCTTGCCCGGACAGGATCCGATAATGAAAAACTGTTTTTT.

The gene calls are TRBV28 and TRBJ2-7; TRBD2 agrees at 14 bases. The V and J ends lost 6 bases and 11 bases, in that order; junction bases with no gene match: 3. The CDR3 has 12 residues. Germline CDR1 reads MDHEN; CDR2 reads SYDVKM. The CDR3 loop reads CASSGTSGSEYF. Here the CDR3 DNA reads TGTGCCAGCAGCGGGACTAGCGGGAGTGAGTACTTC.